This T cell receptor beta chain was captured in a study of T cell repertoires in cytomegalovirus infection. This CDR3 is 13 amino acids long. Trimming removed 0 bases at V and 8 bases at J, with 7 bases between. The germline V gene has CDR1 SGHTA and CDR2 FQGNSA. Study conclusions and caveats: Carriage of CMV together with the relevant HLA was identifiable through cumulative public TCR beta family frequency. Dominating the ex vivo response were TCR beta clonotypes that were CMV-specific and HLA-C-restricted.

MiXCR was run by TCRdb on the reads, yielding one entry per CDR3 protein. Of over 90,000 distinct CDR3 sequences in the sample, about 15% are singletons; the top ten hold approximately 7.6%. This clonotype was seen ten or more times. Its cognate antigen is unknown. This TCR came from a human donor in good health (CMV status not recorded). Some clones in this sample may be carry-over from other donors' samples. Sample: PBMCs. This rearrangement joins TRBV7-2 to TRBJ1-4; D is unclear. This chain's CDR3 is CASSLAPTEKLFF. The CDR3 DNA follows: TGTGCCAGCAGCTTAGCGCCGACAGAAAAACTGTTTTTT.